This TCR beta chain emerged from a study of CD8+CD57+ T cells in acquired aplastic anemia. Looking at the study overall: Isolated CD4+ and CD8+ cells, once sorted, yielded DNA averaging roughly 3 ug.

All sequencing subjects had displayed CD8+CD57+ cell expansion on flow cytometry. Everyone among the patients had severe acquired aplastic anemia. Blood sampling was performed on the patients, and none of them had received therapy by then. Study results and caveats: The same twenty-nine CD8+ CDR3 sequences occurred in patients and in controls.

CDR3 length: 16 amino acids. With 1 base clipped from V and 4 bases from J, the junction kept 6 bases outside the gene matches. Germline CDR1 is SQVTM and CDR2 is ANQGSEA. For CDR3 and TCR beta VDJ profiling, genomic DNA was the template used. TCRdb ran MiXCR on the reads and lists one entry per CDR3 protein. Here the sample spans 180,000 or so distinct CDR3 sequences, 48% being singletons. Note on this clonotype: The antigen is unknown.

The sequenced material came from sorted CD4+, CD8+, or CD8+CD57+ T cells (not recorded which) from PBMCs. The TCR was taken from a human donor with aplastic anemia. This sequence joins TRBV29-1 and TRBJ2-1; 11 bases are a match to TRBD2. For the CDR3, the DNA is TGCAGCGTTGAAGTCCTACTAGCGGGGGCTTACAATGAGCAGTTCTTC. Translating it yields CSVEVLLAGAYNEQFF.